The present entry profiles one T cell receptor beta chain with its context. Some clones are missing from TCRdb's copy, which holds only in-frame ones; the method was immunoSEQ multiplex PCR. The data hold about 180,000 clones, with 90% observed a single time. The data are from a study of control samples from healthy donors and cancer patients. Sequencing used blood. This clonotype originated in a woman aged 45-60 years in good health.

CDR3 amino acids: CASSLVGGWAPQPQHF. The CDR3 coding sequence is TGTGCCAGCAGCTTAGTTGGGGGTTGGGCGCCGCAACCCCAGCATTTT. The chain combines TRBV7-2 with TRBJ1-5, with a weak D call TRBD1 (5 bases). This CDR3 region has 16 residues. CDR1 and CDR2 from the germline V gene are SGHTA and FQGNSA. Trimming pared 1 base from V and 10 bases from J, leaving 20 bases between.